This TCR beta chain was profiled in a study of Ad26.COV2.S vaccination and SARS-CoV-2 variants. The V end was cut by 5 bases, the J end by 8 bases, with 7 bases between. Germline V lookup: CDR1 KGHSH, CDR2 LQKENI. CDR3 length: 11 amino acids. Treatment described: around 19 received Ad26.COV2.S at low or high dose, single or two shots; five or six received placebo; per-sample allocation not given. Sampling occurred on day 63 after the first vaccine or placebo injection. Produced via immunoSEQ multiplex PCR; TCRdb's table is partial and in-frame only. The top ten clones hold less than 5.5% of a sample with more than 400,000 clones, 90% of them seen once.

This chain joins TRBV18 and TRBJ2-1, with no clear D. The TCR originated in a person between 18 and 59 years old who received the Ad26.COV2.S COVID-19 vaccine or a placebo. The material sequenced was peripheral blood, taken in a trial of Ad26.COV2.S vaccine versus placebo. The CDR3: CASSSEDEQFF. DNA of the CDR3: TGTGCCAGCTCATCAGAGGATGAGCAGTTCTTC.